Listed here are 29 T cell receptor beta chains from one sample, sequenced in a study of CD8+CD57+ T cells in acquired aplastic anemia. TCR beta VDJ combinations and CDR3 sequences were profiled from genomic DNA. One entry per CDR3 protein results from TCRdb running MiXCR on the reads. The table has some 290,000 distinct CDR3 sequences, roughly three fifths seen once. Sample: sorted CD4+, CD8+, or CD8+CD57+ T cells (not recorded which) from PBMCs. The receptors derive from a human donor with severe aplastic anemia or a healthy control (not recorded which).

This clonotype was observed once. V and J are TRBV12-3 or TRBV12-4 and TRBJ2-7; D may correspond to TRBD1 or TRBD2 (5 bases each). V lost 6 bases, J lost 4 bases, and 16 bases lay in between. This CDR3 has 14 amino acids. The CDR3 protein is CASRNQGVWYEQYF. In DNA form, the CDR3 reads TGTGCCAGCAGGAATCAGGGAGTGTGGTACGAGCAGTACTTC.

In this sample, this clonotype turned up a few times. DNA for the CDR3: TGTGCCAGCTCACCACCAATCGGAGGCACTGAAGCTTTCTTT. It specifies CASSPPIGGTEAFF. The chain combines TRBV18 with TRBJ1-1, with D hard to call. Trimming removed 0 bases from V and 4 bases from J, with 9 bases in between. Germline loops: CDR1 KGHSH, CDR2 LQKENI. This CDR3 spans 14 amino acids. The variable domain in full, with the rest retrieved from reference TRBV18 and TRBJ1-1, is NAGVMQNPRHLVRRRGQEARLRCSPMKGHSHVYWYRQLPEEGLKFMVYLQKENIIDESGMPKERFSAEFPKEGPSILRIQQVVRGDSAAYFCASSPPIGGTEAFFGQGTRLTVV.

The gene calls are TRBV9 and TRBJ2-1, with 9 bases fitting TRBD2. CDR3 length: 15 residues. Germline V lookup: CDR1 SGDLS, CDR2 YYNGEE. After removal of 5 bases from V and 6 bases from J, the junction contained 9 bases not matched to a gene. CDR3 sequence reads: CASSMAGLASNEQFF. Written as DNA, the CDR3 is TGTGCCAGCAGTATGGCGGGACTAGCAAGCAATGAGCAGTTCTTC. Full variable domain (rest looked up from reference TRBV9 and TRBJ2-1): DSGVTQTPKHLITATGQRVTLRCSPRSGDLSVYWYQQSLDQGLQFLIQYYNGEERAKGNILERFSAQQFPDLHSELNLSSLELGDSALYFCASSMAGLASNEQFFGPGTRLTVL.

This rearrangement joins TRBV28 to TRBJ1-5; D unresolved. Trimming took off 3 bases at V and 3 bases at J, with 12 bases between the two ends. Germline-derived CDR1 and CDR2 are MDHEN and SYDVKM. The CDR3 is 15 residues long. The CDR3 DNA is TGTGCCAGCAGTTTTGAGGCGACAAACAATCAGCCCCAGCATTTT. Translation: CASSFEATNNQPQHF.

This sequence joins TRBV6-6 and TRBJ1-2, with a weak D call TRBD1 (6 bases). Between the trimmed V and J ends, which lost 2 bases and 8 bases, there was a span of 15 bases. This CDR3 has 14 residues. CDR1 is MNHNY and CDR2 is SVGAGI in the germline V gene (reference sequence). CDR3 sequence reads: CASSYPGQGLGYTF. The CDR3 DNA follows: TGTGCCAGCAGTTACCCGGGACAAGGGTTGGGCTACACCTTC.

This chain joins TRBV6-1 and TRBJ2-7, with D possibly matching TRBD1 (7 bases). Germline V CDR1 and CDR2: MNHNS, SASEGT. The CDR3 is 14 residues long. The germline V and J ends were trimmed by 6 bases and 3 bases, with 15 bases remaining between them. The CDR3 spells CASSLGRGDYEQYF. The CDR3 coding sequence is TGTGCCAGCAGCCTGGGCAGGGGGGACTACGAGCAGTACTTC.

This clonotype has a count of ten or more. The chain employs TRBV5-8 and TRBJ1-6, with 7 bases lining up with TRBD1. Looked up from germline, CDR1 is SGHTS and CDR2 is YDEGEE. This CDR3 has 16 amino acids. The V and J ends lost 2 bases and 6 bases, in that order; junction bases with no gene match: 8. The CDR3 reads CASSLHTGVGNSPLHF. Here the CDR3 DNA reads TGTGCCAGCAGCTTACACACAGGGGTTGGTAATTCACCCCTCCACTTT.

The chain couples TRBV3-1 to TRBJ1-1, with no clear D. Per germline, CDR1 LGHDT and CDR2 YNNKEL (reference sequence). The CDR3 has 14 amino acids. Trimming left V 2 bases short and J 7 bases short, with 14 bases between. Here the CDR3 reads CASSQSHGGIEAFF. The CDR3 bases are TGTGCCAGCAGCCAATCCCATGGTGGAATTGAAGCTTTCTTT.

This clonotype showed up just once. The V gene is TRBV10-3, the J gene TRBJ1-1; tentatively, D is TRBD1 (6 bases). The CDR3 length is 14 residues. Germline V gene sequence: CDR1 ENHRY, CDR2 SYGVKD. Trimming took off 3 bases at V and 1 base at J, with 9 bases between the two ends. CDR3 DNA: TGTGCCATCAGTGATAGGGGGAGGAACACTGAAGCTTTCTTT. As protein: CAISDRGRNTEAFF.

This chain links TRBV4-1 with TRBJ1-2; 9 bases match TRBD1. The length of the CDR3 is 14 residues. The V gene end was trimmed by 6 bases and the J gene end by 4 bases; junction bases not matched to a gene: 6. Germline CDR1 reads MGHRA; CDR2 reads YSYEKL. This CDR3 is CASSRDRVSYGYTF. The DNA of the CDR3 is TGCGCCAGCAGTCGGGACAGGGTCAGCTATGGCTACACCTTC.

This clonotype was seen repeatedly, ten times or more. The chain joins TRBV6-1 to TRBJ2-1; tentative D call: TRBD2 (6 bases). Trimming took off 2 bases at V and 9 bases at J, with 14 bases between the two ends. Germline loops: CDR1 MNHNS, CDR2 SASEGT. CDR3 size: 14 residues. The CDR3 loop is CASSELGMEGEQFF. The CDR3 DNA reads as TGTGCCAGCAGTGAACTAGGTATGGAGGGTGAGCAGTTCTTC.

The chain carries TRBV9 and TRBJ2-7; 9 positions match TRBD2. The V segment lost 5 bases and the J segment 7 bases; nucleotides outside the gene matches: 4. CDR1 is SGDLS, CDR2 YYNGEE, per germline. This CDR3 contains 12 residues. CDR3 nucleotide sequence: TGTGCCAGCAGGGGACTAGCAGGGGAGCAGTACTTC. Translating gives CASRGLAGEQYF.

This clonotype appeared many times. The chain employs TRBV20-1 and TRBJ1-6; D is unresolved. The CDR3 sequence is 15 residues long. Trimming removed 1 base at V and 8 bases at J, with 15 bases between. Looked up from germline, CDR1 is DFQATT and CDR2 is SNEGSKA (reference sequence). The CDR3 protein is CSARAALLDDSPLHF. CDR3 bases: TGCAGTGCTAGAGCTGCCTTATTGGACGATTCACCCCTCCACTTT.

This clonotype was found many times. The V call is TRBV7-3, the J call TRBJ2-2, with D hard to call. The CDR3 contains 11 residues. Trimming removed 5 bases from V and 6 bases from J, with 4 bases in between. The germline V gene encodes CDR1 SGHTA and CDR2 FQGTGA. CDR3 in amino acids: CASSLAGELFF. In DNA, the CDR3 is TGTGCCAGCAGCCTCGCCGGGGAGCTGTTTTTT.

This clonotype has ten or more counts. The CDR3 loop is CASSFRPGGTDSPLHF. CDR3 nucleotide sequence: TGTGCCAGCAGTTTCCGCCCCGGCGGTACGGATTCACCCCTCCACTTT. V is TRBV27 and J is TRBJ1-6; D not certain. The CDR3 runs 16 residues. Trimming stripped 3 bases from V and 8 bases from J, with 17 bases between. Germline V CDR1 and CDR2: MNHEY, SMNVEV (reference sequence).

This clonotype has a count of ten or more. The gene calls are TRBV2 and TRBJ1-6; no reliable D call. This CDR3 region has 16 residues. Trimming left V 1 base short and J 9 bases short, with 16 bases between. The germline CDR1 and CDR2 sequences are SNHLY and FYNNEI. The chain's CDR3 is CASSEEDLRSGSPLHF. The DNA for the CDR3 is TGTGCCAGCAGTGAAGAAGACCTTAGGTCGGGTTCACCCCTCCACTTT.

Concerning this clonotype: This may stem from a read error, because a much larger clone lies one nucleotide away. Here the CDR3 reads CASGLKGGEKWPQHF. CDR3 sequence (DNA): TGTGCCAGCGGCTTAAAGGGGGGGGAAAAGTGGCCCCAGCATTTT. The chain employs TRBV19 and TRBJ1-5, with D possibly being TRBD1 (6 bases). Germline V gene sequence: CDR1 LNHDA, CDR2 SQIVND (reference sequence). V was pared by 9 bases and J by 9 bases, with 24 bases between. The CDR3 totals 15 residues.

The J gene is TRBJ2-7, the V gene TRBV10-1; a weak D match, TRBD1 (5 bases). CDR3 length: 13 amino acids. From germline, CDR1 is WNHNN and CDR2 SYGVQD (reference sequence). With 8 bases removed from V and 9 bases from J, the gap between germline ends came to 20 bases. CDR3 sequence reads: CASGGDSSPVQYF. CDR3 bases: TGCGCCAGCGGTGGAGACAGTTCGCCCGTGCAGTACTTC.

Only a few counts were recorded for this clonotype. The V call is TRBV5-5, the J call TRBJ1-2; D call uncertain. The CDR3 has 14 residues. V was clipped by 0 bases and J by 8 bases, with 14 bases between them. In germline, CDR1 is SGHKS, CDR2 YYEKEE (reference sequence). This CDR3 reads CASSLGGGIGGYTF. In nucleotides, the CDR3 is TGTGCCAGCAGCTTGGGGGGTGGAATCGGAGGCTACACCTTC. Looking up the rest from reference TRBV5-5 and TRBJ1-2 gives the full variable domain: DAGVTQSPTHLIKTRGQQVTLRCSPISGHKSVSWYQQVLGQGPQFIFQYYEKEERGRGNFPDRFSARQFPNYSSELNVNALLLGDSALYLCASSLGGGIGGYTFGSGTRLTVV.

V gene TRBV19 combines with J gene TRBJ1-2, with 7 positions matching TRBD1. The CDR3 spans 12 residues. The germline V gene encodes CDR1 LNHDA and CDR2 SQIVND (reference sequence). V lost 7 bases, J lost 4 bases, and 3 bases stayed unmatched. CDR3 nucleotide sequence: TGTGCCAGTATGGAGGGGGCCTATGGCTACACCTTC. Translating gives CASMEGAYGYTF.

The rearrangement links TRBV20-1 to TRBJ2-5, with TRBD2 matching over 10 bases. The closer fit of TRBJ2-7 to the DNA end suggests the J call may be wrong. The CDR3 is 15 amino acids. Germline V gives CDR1 DFQATT, CDR2 SNEGSKA (reference sequence). DNA of the CDR3: TGCAGTGCTAGTCTTTCAGCGGGAGGGGGCGGCGAGCAGTACTTC. It translates to CSASLSAGGGGEQYF.

This clonotype was observed many times. This chain joins TRBV2 and TRBJ1-1; no definite D call. The CDR3 consists of 14 residues. The germline CDR1 and CDR2 sequences are SNHLY and FYNNEI. Trimming left V 6 bases short and J 1 base short, with 12 bases between. The CDR3 loop reads CASSRESQNTEAFF. The CDR3 DNA follows: TGTGCCAGCAGCCGGGAGTCCCAGAACACTGAAGCTTTCTTT.

This rearrangement joins TRBV7-2 to TRBJ1-1; tentative D call: TRBD1 (5 bases). Germline V gene data show CDR1 as SGHTA and CDR2 as FQGNSA. The CDR3 is 15 amino acids. The V gene lost 5 bases and the J gene lost 4 bases, with 17 bases spanning the gap. The CDR3 here is CASSTRGGRGTEAFF. As DNA, the CDR3 is TGTGCCAGCAGCACCCGTGGAGGGAGGGGCACTGAAGCTTTCTTT. The full variable domain, completed using reference TRBV7-2 and TRBJ1-1, is GAGVSQSPSNKVTEKGKDVELRCDPISGHTALYWYRQSLGQGLEFLIYFQGNSAPDKSGLPSDRFSAERTGGSVSTLTIQRTQQEDSAVYLCASSTRGGRGTEAFFGQGTRLTVV.

The CDR3 DNA is TGCAGTGCTCCCAGGACAGGGGGTGGTGGCTACACCTTC. Translated: CSAPRTGGGGYTF. The V and J genes are TRBV20-1 and TRBJ1-2; 10 nucleotides match TRBD1. The CDR3 is 13 residues long. V shed 5 bases and J 7 bases; nucleotides not matched to a gene: 7. Germline CDR1 DFQATT, CDR2 SNEGSKA (reference sequence).

This clonotype has ten or more counts. The chain carries TRBV9 and TRBJ2-5, with a possible D match to TRBD1 (6 bases). V lost 6 bases and J 1 base, leaving 10 bases between the germline ends. In germline, CDR1 is SGDLS, CDR2 YYNGEE. There are 13 residues in the CDR3. The CDR3 region is CASNTGPQETQYF. DNA of the CDR3: TGTGCCAGCAACACAGGGCCCCAAGAGACCCAGTACTTC.

A note on this clonotype: The conserved final phenylalanine or tryptophan is absent from the CDR3, which likely points to a read error. The chain recombines TRBV27 with TRBJ1-1, with no clear D. This CDR3 region has 15 residues. Germline V lookup: CDR1 MNHEY, CDR2 SMNVEV (reference sequence). V lost 2 bases and J 3 bases, leaving 13 bases between the germline ends. This CDR3 is CASSLLGSADTEAFL. In DNA, the CDR3 is TGTGCCAGCAGTTTACTTGGGTCCGCGGACACTGAAGCTTTCCTT.

This clonotype was found a few times. The V call is TRBV7-9, the J call TRBJ2-1, with TRBD1 matching 7 bases. J was trimmed by 4 bases and V by 5 bases; bases with no gene match: 8. Germline lookup yields CDR1 SEHNR and CDR2 FQNEAQ (reference sequence). The CDR3 covers 15 residues. The CDR3 DNA is TGTGCCAGCAGCATCCGGGACAGAGTATACAATGAGCAGTTCTTC. Encoded protein: CASSIRDRVYNEQFF.

This clonotype was detected many times. J is TRBJ1-5 and V is TRBV7-9; D is uncertain. CDR3 length: 13 residues. The germline V gene has CDR1 SEHNR and CDR2 FQNEAQ (reference sequence). The V and J ends lost 4 bases and 4 bases respectively, with 8 bases between them. The CDR3 DNA is TGTGCCAGCAGCTCGACGGAAAATCAGCCCCAGCATTTT. It yields the protein CASSSTENQPQHF.

The V and J genes are TRBV9 and TRBJ1-6, with a weak D call TRBD1 (5 bases). CDR1 and CDR2 (germline): SGDLS, YYNGEE. The ends were cut back, 3 bases at V and 7 bases at J, with 8 bases in the middle. The CDR3 has 13 amino acids. DNA of the CDR3: TGTGCCAGCAGCGGGGGCCAAAATTCACCCCTCCACTTT. Its translation is CASSGGQNSPLHF.